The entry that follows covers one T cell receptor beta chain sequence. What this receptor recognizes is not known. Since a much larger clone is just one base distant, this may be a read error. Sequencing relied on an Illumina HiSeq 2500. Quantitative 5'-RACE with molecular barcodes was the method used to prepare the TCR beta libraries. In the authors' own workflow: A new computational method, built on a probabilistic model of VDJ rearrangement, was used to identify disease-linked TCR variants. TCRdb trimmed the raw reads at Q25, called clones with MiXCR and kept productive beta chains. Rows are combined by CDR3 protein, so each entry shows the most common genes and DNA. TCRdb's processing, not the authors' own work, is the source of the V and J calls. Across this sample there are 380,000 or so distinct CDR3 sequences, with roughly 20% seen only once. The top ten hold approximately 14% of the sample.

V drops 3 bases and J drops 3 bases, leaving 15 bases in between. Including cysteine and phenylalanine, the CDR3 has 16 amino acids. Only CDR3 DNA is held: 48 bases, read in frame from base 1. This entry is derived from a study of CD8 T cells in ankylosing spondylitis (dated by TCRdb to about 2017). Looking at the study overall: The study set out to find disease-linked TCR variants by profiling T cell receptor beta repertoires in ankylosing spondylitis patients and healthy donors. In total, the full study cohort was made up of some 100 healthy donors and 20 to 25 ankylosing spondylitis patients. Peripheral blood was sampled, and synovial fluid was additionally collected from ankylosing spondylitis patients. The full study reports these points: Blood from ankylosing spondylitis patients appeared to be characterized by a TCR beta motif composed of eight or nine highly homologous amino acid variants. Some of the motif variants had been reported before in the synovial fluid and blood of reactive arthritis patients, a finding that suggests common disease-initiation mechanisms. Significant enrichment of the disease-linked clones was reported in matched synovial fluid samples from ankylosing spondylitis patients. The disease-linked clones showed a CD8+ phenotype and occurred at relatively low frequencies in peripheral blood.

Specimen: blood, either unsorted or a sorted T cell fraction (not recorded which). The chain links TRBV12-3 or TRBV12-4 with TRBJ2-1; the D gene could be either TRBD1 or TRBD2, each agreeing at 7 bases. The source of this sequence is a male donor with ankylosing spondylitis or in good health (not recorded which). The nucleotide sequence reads TGTGCCAGCAGTTTGAGGGGAGGGGGCAACTACAATGAGCAGTTCTTC. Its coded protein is CASSLRGGGNYNEQFF.